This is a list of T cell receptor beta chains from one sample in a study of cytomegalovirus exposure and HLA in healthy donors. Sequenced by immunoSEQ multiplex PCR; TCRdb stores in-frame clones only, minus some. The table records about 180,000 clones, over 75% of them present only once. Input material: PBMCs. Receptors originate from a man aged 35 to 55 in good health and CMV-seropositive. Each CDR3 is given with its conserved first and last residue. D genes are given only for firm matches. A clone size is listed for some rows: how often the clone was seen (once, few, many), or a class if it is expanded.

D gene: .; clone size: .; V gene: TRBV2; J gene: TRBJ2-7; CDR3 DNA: TGTGCCAGCAGTGAAGCGTCGGGCTGGAGGGGTAACGAGCAGTACTTC; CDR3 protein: CASSEASGWRGNEQYF
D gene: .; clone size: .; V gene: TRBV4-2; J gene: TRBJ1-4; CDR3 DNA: TGTGCCAGCAGCCCGGCGGGGAGGTTGACTAATGAAAAACTGTTTTTT; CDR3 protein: CASSPAGRLTNEKLFF
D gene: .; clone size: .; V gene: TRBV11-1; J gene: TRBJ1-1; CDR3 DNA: TGTGCCAGCAGCTTGACGGGGTACACTGAAGCTTTCTTT; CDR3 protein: CASSLTGYTEAFF
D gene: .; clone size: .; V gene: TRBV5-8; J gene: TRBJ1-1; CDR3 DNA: TGTGCCAGCAGCCCAGGGGTAGCCGTGAACACTGAAGCTTTCTTT; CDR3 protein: CASSPGVAVNTEAFF
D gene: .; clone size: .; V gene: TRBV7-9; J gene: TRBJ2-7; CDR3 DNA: TGTTCCAGCAGCTCGGACAGCTACGAGCAGTACTTC; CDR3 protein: CSSSSDSYEQYF
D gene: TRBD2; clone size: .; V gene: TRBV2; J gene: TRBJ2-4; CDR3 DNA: TGTGCCAGCAGCCGAACGTTATGGGGAGGGGAAAACATTCAGTACTTC; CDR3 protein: CASSRTLWGGENIQYF
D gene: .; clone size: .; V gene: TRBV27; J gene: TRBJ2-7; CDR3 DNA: TGTGCCAGCAGTCGAAGTCGGGACGAGCAGTACTTC; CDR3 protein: CASSRSRDEQYF
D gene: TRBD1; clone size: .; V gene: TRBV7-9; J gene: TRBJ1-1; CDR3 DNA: TGTGCCAGCAGCCCCCGACAGGGGCTCACTGAAGCTTTCTTT; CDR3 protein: CASSPRQGLTEAFF
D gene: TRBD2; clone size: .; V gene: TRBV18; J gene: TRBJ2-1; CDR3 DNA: TGTGCCAGCTCACCACCGCTGCGGGAGTACAATGAGCAGTTCTTC; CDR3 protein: CASSPPLREYNEQFF
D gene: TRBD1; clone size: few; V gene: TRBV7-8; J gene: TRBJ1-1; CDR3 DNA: TGTGCCAGCAGCCAGAGGGACAGGGGCTCCACTGAAGCTTTCTTT; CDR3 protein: CASSQRDRGSTEAFF
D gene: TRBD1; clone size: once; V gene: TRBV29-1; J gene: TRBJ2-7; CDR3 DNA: TGCAGCGTAGGGACAGGGGGAGTCGACGAGCAGTACTTC; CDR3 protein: CSVGTGGVDEQYF
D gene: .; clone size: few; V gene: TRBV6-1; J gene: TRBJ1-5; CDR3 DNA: TGTGCCAGCAGCCTAGGACAGAGCAATCAGCCCCAGCATTTT; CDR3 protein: CASSLGQSNQPQHF
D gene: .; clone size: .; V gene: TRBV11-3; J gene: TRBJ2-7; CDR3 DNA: TGTGCCAGCAGCTTTTCGGGGTTTGACTACGAGCAGTACTTC; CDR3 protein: CASSFSGFDYEQYF
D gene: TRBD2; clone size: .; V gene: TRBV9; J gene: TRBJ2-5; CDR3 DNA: TGTGCCAGCAGCGATCGGGGACTAGCGGGACCCCGCGGGGAGACCCAGTACTTC; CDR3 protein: CASSDRGLAGPRGETQYF
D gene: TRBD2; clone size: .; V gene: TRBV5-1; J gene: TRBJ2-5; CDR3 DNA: TGCGCCAGCAGCGCGGGACTACTTCAAGAGACCCAGTACTTC; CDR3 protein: CASSAGLLQETQYF
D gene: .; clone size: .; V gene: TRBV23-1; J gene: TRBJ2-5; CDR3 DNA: TGCGCCCGCCTAGCCCAGTACTTC; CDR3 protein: CARLAQYF
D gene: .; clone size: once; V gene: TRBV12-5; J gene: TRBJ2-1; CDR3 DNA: TGTGCTAGTGGTCCTCCGGGACTCTCCTACAATGAGCAGTTCTTC; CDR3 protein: CASGPPGLSYNEQFF
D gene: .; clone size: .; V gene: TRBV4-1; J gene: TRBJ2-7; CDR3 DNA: TGCGCCAGCAGCCAAAGCGCAGGAGGGACCGAGCAGTACTTC; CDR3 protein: CASSQSAGGTEQYF
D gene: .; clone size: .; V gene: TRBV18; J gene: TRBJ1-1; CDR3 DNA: TGTGCCAGCTCCCCAGCTCACAGGGAAAACACTGAAGCTTTCTTT; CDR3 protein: CASSPAHRENTEAFF
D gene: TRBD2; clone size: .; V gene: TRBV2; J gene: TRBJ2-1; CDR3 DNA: TGTGCCAGCAGCGGACTAGCGGCCTACAATGAGCAGTTCTTC; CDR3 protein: CASSGLAAYNEQFF
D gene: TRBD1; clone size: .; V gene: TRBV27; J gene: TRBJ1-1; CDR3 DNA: TGTGCCAGCAGTCCCATCGGGACAGGGAACACTGAAGCTTTCTTT; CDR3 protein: CASSPIGTGNTEAFF
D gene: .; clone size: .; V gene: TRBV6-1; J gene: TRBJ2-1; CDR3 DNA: TGTGCCAGCATCAGAGACCCCGGGTACAATGAGCAGTTCTTC; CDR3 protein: CASIRDPGYNEQFF
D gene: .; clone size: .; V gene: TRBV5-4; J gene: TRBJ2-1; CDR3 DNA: TGTGCCAGCAGCTCCCCGGCAGGTGGCAATGAGCAGTTCTTC; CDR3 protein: CASSSPAGGNEQFF
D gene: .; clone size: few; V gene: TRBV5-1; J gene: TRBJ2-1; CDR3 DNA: TGCGCCAGCAGCTTGGAGGGCGGGACCTACAATGAGCAGTTCTTC; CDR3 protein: CASSLEGGTYNEQFF
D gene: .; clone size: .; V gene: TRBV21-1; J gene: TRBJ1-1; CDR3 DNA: TGTGCCAGCAGCCCCCGGGGGGGGGCGGGGTCGGCTGAAGCTTTCTTT; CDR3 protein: CASSPRGGAGSAEAFF
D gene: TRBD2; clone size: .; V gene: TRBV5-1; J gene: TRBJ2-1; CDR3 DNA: TGCGCCAGCAGCTTGGGGGCCCGACTAGCGGGATCACATGAGCAGTTCTTC; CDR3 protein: CASSLGARLAGSHEQFF
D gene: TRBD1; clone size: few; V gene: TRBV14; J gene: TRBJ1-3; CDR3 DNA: TGTGCCAGCAGCCCAAGTGGGGGAGACAGGGCTGGAAACACCATATATTTT; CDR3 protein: CASSPSGGDRAGNTIYF
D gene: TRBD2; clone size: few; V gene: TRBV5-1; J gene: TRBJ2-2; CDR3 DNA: TGCGCCAGCAGCCTCGGGACTAGCGGGACGAACACCGGGGAGCTGTTTTTT; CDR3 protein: CASSLGTSGTNTGELFF
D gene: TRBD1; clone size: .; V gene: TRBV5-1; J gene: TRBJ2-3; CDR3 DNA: TGCGCCAGCAGCTCGAGTCCCGGGACAGGGACAGATACGCAGTATTTT; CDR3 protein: CASSSSPGTGTDTQYF
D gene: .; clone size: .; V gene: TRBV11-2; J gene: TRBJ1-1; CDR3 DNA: TGTGCCAGCAACTTTGACAGAAGTGAAGCTTTCTTT; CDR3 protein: CASNFDRSEAFF
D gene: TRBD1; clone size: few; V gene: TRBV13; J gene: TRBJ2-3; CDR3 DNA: TGTGCCAGCAGCTTCCGGGACAGGAGTAGAGATACGCAGTATTTT; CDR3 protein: CASSFRDRSRDTQYF
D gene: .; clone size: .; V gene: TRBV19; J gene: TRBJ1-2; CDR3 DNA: TGTGCCAGTAGTCGCCAGACATCTAACTATGGCTACACCTTC; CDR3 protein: CASSRQTSNYGYTF